This passage covers 23 T cell receptor beta chains from one sample sequenced in a study of control samples from healthy donors and cancer patients. TCRdb keeps only in-frame clones here, not all; method: immunoSEQ multiplex PCR. The data hold 40,000 to 45,000 clones, with roughly 77% observed a single time. The sequencing sample was made of formalin-fixed, paraffin-embedded tissue. These TCRs come from a male donor with melanoma.

The chain employs TRBV19 and TRBJ2-1, with 11 bases matching TRBD2. There are 13 residues in the CDR3. The V and J ends lost 5 bases and 10 bases, in that order; junction bases with no gene match: 4. CDR1 is LNHDA and CDR2 is SQIVND in the germline V gene (reference sequence). CDR3 nucleotide sequence: TGTGCCAGTAGTGGGGCTAGCGGGAGGGAGCAGTTCTTC. Encoded protein: CASSGASGREQFF.

This clone has just a few counts. The V call is TRBV6-1, the J call TRBJ1-6; TRBD1 agrees at 9 bases. CDR3 length: 17 residues. The V segment lost 5 bases and the J segment 7 bases; nucleotides outside the gene matches: 12. The germline gives CDR1 MNHNS, CDR2 SASEGT. In DNA form, the CDR3 reads TGTGCCAGCAGTAAAGAAGGTGGTACAGGGGGCAATTCACCCCTCCACTTT. As protein: CASSKEGGTGGNSPLHF.

The V and J genes are TRBV4-1 and TRBJ2-7, with 8 bases identical to TRBD2. The CDR3 runs to 16 residues. The V gene end was trimmed by 2 bases and the J gene end by 2 bases; junction bases not matched to a gene: 8. CDR1 and CDR2 from the germline V gene are MGHRA and YSYEKL. CDR3 sequence (DNA): TGCGCCAGCAGCCAAAGAACGGGAGGGGTGACCTACGAGCAGTACTTC. Its protein is CASSQRTGGVTYEQYF.

This clone showed up just a few times. The identical CDR3 is also encoded by other nucleotide sequences in the sample. The chain links TRBV28 to TRBJ2-3; TRBD2 might be the D (6 bases). The CDR3 consists of 14 residues. Trimming took off 3 bases at V and 1 base at J, with 8 bases between the two ends. Germline V lookup: CDR1 MDHEN, CDR2 SYDVKM. CDR3 nucleotides: TGTGCCAGCAGTTTTGTAGCGGGCACAGATACGCAGTATTTT. It specifies CASSFVAGTDTQYF.

The V gene is TRBV7-9, the J gene TRBJ2-1, with 10 positions matching TRBD2. V lost 5 bases to trimming and J lost 4 bases; unmatched junction nucleotides: 5. This CDR3 region has 15 residues. The germline CDR1 and CDR2 sequences are SEHNR and FQNEAQ (reference sequence). The CDR3 sequence: CASSLGTSEYNEQFF. The DNA for the CDR3 is TGTGCCAGCAGCCTGGGGACTAGCGAGTACAATGAGCAGTTCTTC.

This chain links TRBV11-2 with TRBJ1-1; D is perhaps TRBD1 (5 bases). V gave up 5 bases and J gave up 2 bases, with 12 bases separating them. CDR1 and CDR2 from the germline V gene are SGHAT and FQNNGV. This CDR3 contains 14 residues. The CDR3 DNA follows: TGTGCCAGCAGCCGAGGGGAGACCAACACTGAAGCTTTCTTT. Its translation is CASSRGETNTEAFF.

The chain has TRBV7-9 and TRBJ2-3, with D perhaps matching TRBD1 or TRBD2 (6 bases each). V dropped 5 bases and J dropped 4 bases, with 16 bases sitting between them. The CDR3 spans 15 residues. Germline V gene lookup returns CDR1 SEHNR and CDR2 FQNEAQ (reference sequence). The CDR3 reads CASSPMGGGPDTQYF. The CDR3 nucleotides are TGTGCCAGCAGCCCGATGGGGGGCGGCCCAGATACGCAGTATTTT.

The rearrangement links TRBV24-1 to TRBJ2-1; 13 bases align to TRBD2. J gave up 7 bases and V 2 bases, and 13 bases lay outside the gene matches. From germline, CDR1 is KGHDR and CDR2 SFDVKD. This CDR3 has 19 residues. The CDR3 nucleotides are TGTGCCACCAGTGATTCAGACCCCCGACTAGCGGGAGGAGAGAATGAGCAGTTCTTC. Protein sequence: CATSDSDPRLAGGENEQFF.

This clone has only a few counts. V gene TRBV2 combines with J gene TRBJ1-2; 8 bases are a match to TRBD1. V trimming: 6 bases; J trimming: 4 bases; junction bases outside the gene matches: 10. The germline gives CDR1 SNHLY, CDR2 FYNNEI. This CDR3 comprises 15 residues. CDR3 protein: CASRERTGSFYGYTF. For the CDR3, the DNA is TGTGCCAGCAGGGAGCGGACAGGGAGTTTCTATGGCTACACCTTC.

The chain combines TRBV11-2 with TRBJ1-4; tentative D call: TRBD1 (5 bases). The CDR3 is made up of 17 amino acids. Trimming removed 5 bases at V and 4 bases at J, with 20 bases between. The germline CDR1 and CDR2 sequences are SGHAT and FQNNGV. The CDR3 here is CASSPPFGQTSNEKLFF. The CDR3 bases are TGTGCCAGCAGCCCCCCTTTCGGACAAACGAGTAATGAAAAACTGTTTTTT.

J is TRBJ2-3 and V is TRBV15; the match to TRBD2 covers 10 bases. V dropped 3 bases and J dropped 0; count of bases not matched to a gene: 6. Germline V gene data show CDR1 as LNHNV and CDR2 as YYDKDF (reference sequence). There are 17 residues in the CDR3. The CDR3, as DNA: TGTGCCACCAGCAGGCCAGGACTAGCGGATAGCACAGATACGCAGTATTTT. Its translation is CATSRPGLADSTDTQYF.

This rearrangement joins TRBV2 to TRBJ1-2; D might be TRBD1 (6 bases). The germline V gene has CDR1 SNHLY and CDR2 FYNNEI. There are 14 residues in the CDR3. Trimming took off 3 bases at V and 2 bases at J, with 10 bases between the two ends. The chain's CDR3 is CASSEWQGNYGYTF. DNA of the CDR3: TGTGCCAGCAGTGAGTGGCAGGGGAACTATGGCTACACCTTC.

This chain joins TRBV7-6 and TRBJ2-7; 8 nucleotides line up with TRBD2. This CDR3 has 17 residues. The germline V gene encodes CDR1 SGHVS and CDR2 FNYEAQ. After removal of 1 base from V and 0 bases from J, the junction contained 8 bases not matched to a gene. This chain's CDR3 is CASSLDVRGRFSYEQYF. CDR3 nucleotide sequence: TGTGCCAGCAGCTTAGACGTGCGCGGGAGGTTCTCCTACGAGCAGTACTTC.

J is TRBJ1-1 and V is TRBV19; D call uncertain. V was clipped by 3 bases and J by 3 bases, with 5 bases between them. The germline CDR1 and CDR2 sequences are LNHDA and SQIVND (reference sequence). This CDR3 is 12 amino acids long. The CDR3 is CASSIYDTEAFF. In DNA, the CDR3 is TGTGCCAGTAGTATTTATGACACTGAAGCTTTCTTT.

This clone is a singleton in its sample. V usage is TRBV27 and J usage is TRBJ2-1; D remains unclear. Germline V gene sequence: CDR1 MNHEY, CDR2 SMNVEV (reference sequence). The V gene lost 4 bases and the J gene lost 10 bases, with 8 bases spanning the gap. This CDR3 is built from 11 residues. This CDR3 is CASSSLGEQFF. CDR3 DNA: TGTGCCAGCAGTTCGCTAGGGGAGCAGTTCTTC.

The rearrangement uses TRBV18 and TRBJ1-2; the D is unclear. Germline V gene data show CDR1 as KGHSH and CDR2 as LQKENI. The V end was cut by 3 bases, the J end by 8 bases, with 16 bases between. The CDR3 runs to 14 residues. The CDR3 sequence: CASSPNLTPEGYTF. CDR3 bases: TGTGCCAGCTCACCGAACCTGACCCCGGAGGGCTACACCTTC.

V and J are TRBV6-5 and TRBJ2-2; D not resolved. Looked up from germline, CDR1 is MNHEY and CDR2 is SVGAGI. The CDR3 covers 15 residues. V lost 6 bases to trimming and J lost 3 bases, with 14 bases between them. For the CDR3, the DNA is TGTGCCAGCAGCAAAGGGCTTGTTTACACCGGGGAGCTGTTTTTT. Amino acid sequence: CASSKGLVYTGELFF.

This chain joins TRBV7-9 and TRBJ2-7; D might be TRBD1 (6 bases). The CDR3 covers 14 residues. Trimming pared 0 bases from V and 3 bases from J, leaving 9 bases between. The germline CDR1 and CDR2 sequences are SEHNR and FQNEAQ (reference sequence). CDR3 region: CASSLAGTIYEQYF. The DNA for the CDR3 is TGTGCCAGCAGCTTAGCTGGGACAATCTACGAGCAGTACTTC.

With regard to this clone: A much larger clone is a single base away; this may be a read error. This chain uses TRBV6-1 with TRBJ2-3; D gene ambiguous. V lost 3 bases and J 2 bases, leaving 15 bases between the germline ends. The CDR3 length is 16 residues. From germline, CDR1 is MNHNS and CDR2 SASEGT. CDR3 protein: CASSEPDPIPTDTQYF. The CDR3 DNA reads as TGTGCCAGCAGTGAGCCGGACCCTATCCCCACAGATACGCAGTATTTT.

The CDR3 DNA follows: TGTGCCAGCAGCCAAAACCCGGGACAGATATTCCCCTCTGGAAACACCATATATTTT. Amino acids: CASSQNPGQIFPSGNTIYF. The chain carries TRBV7-9 and TRBJ1-3; TRBD1 agrees at 7 bases. The CDR3 covers 19 residues. CDR1 is SEHNR and CDR2 is FQNEAQ in the germline V gene (reference sequence). The V and J ends lost 5 bases and 0 bases, in that order; junction bases with no gene match: 16.

This clone came up once. The V and J genes are TRBV5-1 and TRBJ2-2; TRBD2 agrees at 10 bases. There are 16 residues in the CDR3. J lost 7 bases, V lost 4 bases, and 10 bases had no gene match. Germline CDR1 SGHRS, CDR2 YFSETQ. CDR3 DNA: TGCGCCAGCAGCCAGGGGGCTAGCGGGAGAATCGGGGAGCTGTTTTTT. Translating gives CASSQGASGRIGELFF.

This chain links TRBV28 with TRBJ1-2; the match to TRBD1 covers 8 bases. Germline values: CDR1 MDHEN, CDR2 SYDVKM. J lost 3 bases, V lost 6 bases, and 21 bases had no gene match. The CDR3 totals 19 residues. The CDR3 nucleotides read TGTGCCAGCAGCAGAGCCGGGACAGGAAGAGCCTTTGGGTACTATGGCTACACCTTC. It translates to CASSRAGTGRAFGYYGYTF.

V and J are TRBV4-1 and TRBJ2-5, with TRBD2 matching 10 bases. V was pared by 0 bases and J by 4 bases, with 2 bases of the junction left unmatched. In germline, CDR1 is MGHRA, CDR2 YSYEKL. The CDR3 totals 15 residues. The CDR3 DNA sequence: TGCGCCAGCAGCCAAGAGAGGACTAGCGGAGAGACCCAGTACTTC. It is translated as CASSQERTSGETQYF.